Below are 13 T cell receptor beta chains sequenced from a single sample in a study of blood T cell repertoires in COVID-19. Assay used: immunoSEQ multiplex PCR; TCRdb lists only in-frame clones, some missing. The sample has 250,000 to 300,000 clones; around 84% are singletons. The sample taken for sequencing was PBMCs or T cells enriched from blood (not recorded which). Receptors originate from a man aged 25 to 40 with acute COVID-19.

In its sample, this clone was seen once. The chain carries TRBV28 and TRBJ1-5, with TRBD1 as a possible D gene (5 bases). The CDR3 covers 13 residues. From germline, CDR1 is MDHEN and CDR2 SYDVKM. CDR3 region: CGGRQGRNQPQHF. CDR3 sequence (DNA): TGTGGAGGGAGGCAGGGTAGGAACCAGCCCCAGCATTTT.

A remark on this clone: Other DNA variants within this sample encode the same CDR3. V usage is TRBV7-2 and J usage is TRBJ1-1; 7 bases are shared with TRBD1. The CDR3 spans 14 residues. V trimming: 1 base; J trimming: 1 base; junction bases outside the gene matches: 0. CDR1 is SGHTA, CDR2 FQGNSA, per germline. The CDR3 coding sequence is TGTGCCAGCAGCTTAGACAGGGGGAACACTGAAGCTTTCTTT. Its protein product is CASSLDRGNTEAFF.

The chain links TRBV30 to TRBJ1-5, with a tentative D call TRBD1 (6 bases). The CDR3 is made up of 13 amino acids. V lost 3 bases to trimming and J lost 4 bases, with 10 bases between them. CDR1 and CDR2 (germline): GTSNPN, SVGIG (reference sequence). The CDR3 loop is CAWSDTGNQPQHF. The CDR3 DNA reads as TGTGCCTGGAGCGATACAGGGAATCAGCCCCAGCATTTT. The full variable domain, completed using reference TRBV30 and TRBJ1-5, is SQTIHQWPATLVQPVGSPLSLECTVEGTSNPNLYWYRQAAGRGLQLLFYSVGIGQISSEVPQNLSASRPQDRQFILSSKKLLLSDSGFYLCAWSDTGNQPQHFGDGTRLSIL.

V gene TRBV2 combines with J gene TRBJ2-1, with a possible D match to TRBD1 (5 bases). CDR3 size: 13 residues. The ends were cut back, 3 bases at V and 6 bases at J, with 9 bases in the middle. Germline V lookup: CDR1 SNHLY, CDR2 FYNNEI. The chain's CDR3 is CASSEQGFNEQFF. DNA of the CDR3: TGTGCCAGCAGTGAGCAGGGCTTCAATGAGCAGTTCTTC.

This clone was picked up a small number of times. The rearrangement uses TRBV3-1 (or the pseudogene TRBV3-2) and TRBJ2-1; maybe TRBD2 (5 bases). This CDR3 is 16 amino acids long. Germline CDR1 LGHDT, CDR2 YNNKEL (reference sequence). The V gene lost 4 bases and the J gene lost 6 bases, with 19 bases spanning the gap. CDR3 amino acids: CASSPKSGANRNEQFF. In nucleotides, the CDR3 is TGTGCCAGCAGCCCAAAGAGCGGAGCCAACCGCAATGAGCAGTTCTTC.

The rearrangement uses TRBV27 and TRBJ1-2; 8 bases line up with TRBD1. This CDR3 has 14 residues. The junction had 7 bases not matched to a gene; V was cut back by 2 bases and J by 8 bases. The V gene's germline CDR1 is MNHEY and CDR2 SMNVEV (reference sequence). This CDR3 reads CASSLIGQGGGYTF. Written as DNA, the CDR3 is TGTGCCAGCAGTTTAATAGGACAGGGTGGAGGCTACACCTTC.

The V and J genes are TRBV5-1 and TRBJ2-3; 10 bases are a match to TRBD2. The V gene end was trimmed by 3 bases and the J gene end by 3 bases; junction bases not matched to a gene: 13. The germline CDR1 and CDR2 sequences are SGHRS and YFSETQ. The CDR3 has 18 amino acids. CDR3 DNA: TGCGCCAGCAGCTCGAAAGGAGGGATAGCGGGGGGAACAGATACGCAGTATTTT. It yields the protein CASSSKGGIAGGTDTQYF.

V and J are TRBV14 and TRBJ1-2, with TRBD1 matching over 7 bases. The germline CDR1 and CDR2 sequences are SGHDN and FVKESK. CDR3 length: 15 residues. V lost 0 bases, J lost 3 bases, and 4 bases stayed unmatched. DNA of the CDR3: TGTGCCAGCAGCCAAGATCAGGGACAGCACTATGGCTACACCTTC. Protein: CASSQDQGQHYGYTF.

The CDR3 nucleotides read TGTGCCAGCAGTCCCGGGACTAGCGGGACCTACAATGAGCAGTTCTTC. Its translation: CASSPGTSGTYNEQFF. The chain carries TRBV6-2 or TRBV6-3 and TRBJ2-1; 13 nucleotides agree with TRBD2. CDR1 is MNHEY and CDR2 is SVGEGT in the germline V gene. The CDR3 has 16 amino acids. Germline trimming cut 5 bases from V and 2 bases from J; bases unmatched to any gene: 3.

The chain has TRBV12-3 or TRBV12-4 and TRBJ2-5; D ambiguous. CDR3 length: 13 amino acids. V was cut by 3 bases and J by 2 bases, with 7 bases left in between. CDR3: CASSLTQQETQYF. The DNA for the CDR3 is TGTGCCAGCAGTTTGACACAGCAAGAGACCCAGTACTTC.

The V gene is TRBV11-2, the J gene TRBJ2-3; TRBD2 agrees at 12 bases. From germline, CDR1 is SGHAT and CDR2 FQNNGV. The CDR3 covers 15 residues. J was trimmed by 8 bases and V by 6 bases; bases with no gene match: 9. The CDR3 DNA reads as TGTGCCAGCAGGGCGCTAGCGGGGGGGCCGGGTACGCAGTATTTT. Translating gives CASRALAGGPGTQYF.

V gene TRBV5-4 combines with J gene TRBJ2-3; a possible D gene is TRBD2 (6 bases). CDR1 and CDR2 (germline): SGHNT, YYREEE (reference sequence). The CDR3 is 15 residues long. V was cut by 1 base and J by 2 bases, with 11 bases left in between. This chain's CDR3 is CASSLSGLDTDTQYF. CDR3 coding DNA: TGTGCCAGCAGCTTGTCGGGACTGGACACAGATACGCAGTATTTT.

For the CDR3, the DNA is TGTGCCAGCTCCCCCGAGGGGGGGTGGCGCGAATACACCTTC. Amino acids: CASSPEGGWREYTF. The V gene is TRBV2, the J gene TRBJ1-2; TRBD1 might be the D (6 bases). V lost 8 bases and J lost 11, with 24 bases in between. Germline V gene sequence: CDR1 SNHLY, CDR2 FYNNEI. The CDR3 totals 14 residues.